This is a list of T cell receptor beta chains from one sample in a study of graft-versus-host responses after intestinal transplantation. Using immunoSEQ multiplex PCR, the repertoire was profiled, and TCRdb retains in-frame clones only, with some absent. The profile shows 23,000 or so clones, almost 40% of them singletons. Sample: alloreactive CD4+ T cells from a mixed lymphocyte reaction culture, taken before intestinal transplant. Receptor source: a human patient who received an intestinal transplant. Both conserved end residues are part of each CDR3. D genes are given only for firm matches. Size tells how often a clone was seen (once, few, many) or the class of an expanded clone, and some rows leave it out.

CDR3: CASSLDYLLVVDNEQFF; DNA: TGTGCCAGCAGCTTAGACTACCTTTTAGTGGTCGACAATGAGCAGTTCTTC; D: .; J: TRBJ2-1; V: TRBV7-9; size: few
CDR3: CASSRISGGGTDTQYF; DNA: TGCGCCAGCAGCAGGATTAGCGGGGGTGGCACAGATACGCAGTATTTT; D: TRBD2; J: TRBJ2-3; V: TRBV5-1; size: .
CDR3: CSAGLANSYEQYF; DNA: TGCAGCGCCGGACTAGCGAACTCCTACGAGCAGTACTTC; D: TRBD2; J: TRBJ2-7; V: TRBV29-1; size: .
CDR3: CASSSLGVGAFF; DNA: TGTGCCAGCAGCTCCCTGGGAGTGGGGGCTTTCTTT; D: .; J: TRBJ1-1; V: TRBV5-5; size: .
CDR3: CASSLDYYSSGNTIYF; DNA: TGTGCCAGCAGCTTAGATTATTATTCGTCTGGAAACACCATATATTTT; D: .; J: TRBJ1-3; V: TRBV7-9; size: few
CDR3: CASSINTRTGYNEQFF; DNA: TGTGCCAGTAGTATAAATACCCGGACAGGGTACAATGAGCAGTTCTTC; D: TRBD1; J: TRBJ2-1; V: TRBV19; size: few
CDR3: CASGGAQPQHF; DNA: TGTGCCAGCGGGGGGGCACAGCCCCAGCATTTT; D: .; J: TRBJ1-5; V: TRBV6-1; size: few
CDR3: CASSPPSAGGGEQYF; DNA: TGTGCCAGCAGTCCACCCTCAGCGGGAGGGGGCGAGCAGTACTTC; D: TRBD2; J: TRBJ2-7; V: TRBV28; size: few
CDR3: CASSRGTGELFF; DNA: TGTGCCAGCAGTCGCGGCACCGGGGAGCTGTTTTTT; D: .; J: TRBJ2-2; V: TRBV6-6; size: .
CDR3: CASSEAYGVNQPQHF; DNA: TGTGCCAGCAGTGAAGCGTACGGGGTAAATCAGCCCCAGCATTTT; D: .; J: TRBJ1-5; V: TRBV2; size: .
CDR3: CASSPAGPANYGYTF; DNA: TGTGCCAGCAGTCCGGCGGGACCTGCCAACTATGGCTACACCTTC; D: .; J: TRBJ1-2; V: TRBV28; size: .
CDR3: CASKLSGRGRETQYF; DNA: TGTGCCAGTAAATTGAGCGGGAGGGGTCGGGAGACCCAGTACTTC; D: TRBD2; J: TRBJ2-5; V: TRBV19; size: .
CDR3: CASKDWSGEQYF; DNA: TGTGCCAGTAAGGACTGGAGCGGGGAGCAGTACTTC; D: .; J: TRBJ2-7; V: TRBV6-1; size: .
CDR3: CASSLGAFSPLHF; DNA: TGTGCCAGCAGCTTGGGGGCTTTTTCACCCCTCCACTTT; D: .; J: TRBJ1-6; V: TRBV7-9; size: .
CDR3: CASSVLAGAETQYF; DNA: TGTGCCAGCAGCGTACTAGCGGGGGCGGAGACCCAGTACTTC; D: TRBD2; J: TRBJ2-5; V: TRBV9; size: .
CDR3: CAWRTRGLGRSPLHF; DNA: TGCGCCTGGAGGACAAGGGGGCTTGGACGTTCACCCCTCCACTTT; D: TRBD1; J: TRBJ1-6; V: TRBV30; size: .
CDR3: CASSYRGGSADTQYF; DNA: TGCGCCAGCAGCTATAGGGGGGGCAGCGCAGATACGCAGTATTTT; D: .; J: TRBJ2-3; V: TRBV5-1; size: .
CDR3: CASSSSGGTDTQYF; DNA: TGTGCCAGCAGCTCTAGCGGGGGCACAGATACGCAGTATTTT; D: TRBD2; J: TRBJ2-3; V: TRBV7-2; size: .
CDR3: CASSSYRGHFTSPLHF; DNA: TGTGCCAGCAGTTCATACAGGGGGCACTTTACTTCACCCCTCCACTTT; D: TRBD1; J: TRBJ1-6; V: TRBV28; size: .
CDR3: CAWTTGGHGYTF; DNA: TGTGCCTGGACGACAGGGGGTCATGGCTACACCTTC; D: TRBD1; J: TRBJ1-2; V: TRBV30; size: .
CDR3: CASSFPSGRAKQYF; DNA: TGTGCCAGCAGTTTTCCTAGCGGGAGGGCCAAGCAGTACTTC; D: TRBD2; J: TRBJ2-7; V: TRBV28; size: .
CDR3: CASSLWRGQETQYF; DNA: TGTGCCAGCAGCTTATGGCGGGGCCAAGAGACCCAGTACTTC; D: .; J: TRBJ2-5; V: TRBV7-6; size: .
CDR3: CASSQGQAEGDEQFF; DNA: TGTGCCAGCAGCCAAGGACAGGCCGAGGGGGATGAGCAGTTCTTC; D: TRBD1; J: TRBJ2-1; V: TRBV11-3; size: few
CDR3: CASSLTGPNTEAFF; DNA: TGTGCCAGCAGCTTAACGGGGCCGAACACTGAAGCTTTCTTT; D: .; J: TRBJ1-1; V: TRBV7-3; size: .
CDR3: CASSQASASGSIDTQYF; DNA: TGTGCCAGCAGCCAAGCGTCGGCTAGCGGGAGCATAGATACGCAGTATTTT; D: TRBD2; J: TRBJ2-3; V: TRBV4-2; size: .
CDR3: CASSPTDRTNYGYTF; DNA: TGTGCCAGCAGCCCTACCGACAGGACTAACTATGGCTACACCTTC; D: .; J: TRBJ1-2; V: TRBV2; size: .
CDR3: CASSIRLAGAASYNEQFF; DNA: TGTGCCAGTAGTATAAGGCTAGCGGGGGCTGCGTCCTACAATGAGCAGTTCTTC; D: TRBD2; J: TRBJ2-1; V: TRBV19; size: .
CDR3: CASSEDRGRTDTQYF; DNA: TGTGCCAGCAGTGAGGACAGGGGACGCACAGATACGCAGTATTTT; D: TRBD1; J: TRBJ2-3; V: TRBV2; size: .
CDR3: CASTGWESAYEQYF; DNA: TGTGCCAGCACTGGATGGGAGTCCGCCTACGAGCAGTACTTC; D: .; J: TRBJ2-7; V: TRBV5-5; size: .
CDR3: CASSSPGAGQNIQYF; DNA: TGTGCCAGCAGTTCCCCTGGGGCAGGGCAAAACATTCAGTACTTC; D: .; J: TRBJ2-4; V: TRBV6-5; size: .
CDR3: CASSPRFLTARDSTGELFF; DNA: TGTGCCAGCTCACCTAGGTTCCTAACAGCGAGGGATAGCACCGGGGAGCTGTTTTTT; D: .; J: TRBJ2-2; V: TRBV18; size: once
CDR3: CASSDPRGSSYNEQFF; DNA: TGTGCCAGCAGTGATCCCCGGGGGAGCTCCTACAATGAGCAGTTCTTC; D: .; J: TRBJ2-1; V: TRBV6-1; size: .
CDR3: CASSLAYGPPTYEQYF; DNA: TGCGCCAGCAGCTTGGCTTATGGGCCCCCTACCTACGAGCAGTACTTC; D: .; J: TRBJ2-7; V: TRBV5-1; size: .
CDR3: CASSGDSNQPQHF; DNA: TGCGCCAGCTCTGGAGATAGCAATCAGCCCCAGCATTTT; D: .; J: TRBJ1-5; V: TRBV5-1; size: .
CDR3: CASSVGTSGGNEQFF; DNA: TGTGCCAGCAGCGTGGGTACTAGCGGGGGTAATGAGCAGTTCTTC; D: TRBD2; J: TRBJ2-1; V: TRBV9; size: .
CDR3: CASSLVDTNYGYTF; DNA: TGTGCCAGCAGCTTAGTTGACACCAACTATGGCTACACCTTC; D: .; J: TRBJ1-2; V: TRBV7-9; size: .
CDR3: CASSQSLAAHNEQFF; DNA: TGCGCCAGCAGCCAATCACTAGCGGCACACAATGAGCAGTTCTTC; D: TRBD2; J: TRBJ2-1; V: TRBV4-1; size: .
CDR3: CASSRAGGPYEQYF; DNA: TGTGCCAGCTCCAGAGCTGGCGGCCCCTACGAGCAGTACTTC; D: .; J: TRBJ2-7; V: TRBV6-6; size: .
CDR3: CASGTGFSPLHF; DNA: TGTGCTAGTGGGACAGGGTTTTCACCCCTCCACTTT; D: TRBD1; J: TRBJ1-6; V: TRBV12-5; size: .
CDR3: CASSLQGYEQYF; DNA: TGTGCCAGCAGCTTGCAGGGCTACGAGCAGTACTTC; D: .; J: TRBJ2-7; V: TRBV11-3; size: .
CDR3: CASRKQGIPEAFF; DNA: TGTGCCAGCAGGAAACAGGGGATACCTGAAGCTTTCTTT; D: TRBD1; J: TRBJ1-1; V: TRBV28; size: few
CDR3: CASSLAYGTGVSPLHF; DNA: TGTGCCAGCAGCTTGGCGTATGGGACAGGGGTGTCACCCCTCCACTTT; D: TRBD1; J: TRBJ1-6; V: TRBV5-6; size: .